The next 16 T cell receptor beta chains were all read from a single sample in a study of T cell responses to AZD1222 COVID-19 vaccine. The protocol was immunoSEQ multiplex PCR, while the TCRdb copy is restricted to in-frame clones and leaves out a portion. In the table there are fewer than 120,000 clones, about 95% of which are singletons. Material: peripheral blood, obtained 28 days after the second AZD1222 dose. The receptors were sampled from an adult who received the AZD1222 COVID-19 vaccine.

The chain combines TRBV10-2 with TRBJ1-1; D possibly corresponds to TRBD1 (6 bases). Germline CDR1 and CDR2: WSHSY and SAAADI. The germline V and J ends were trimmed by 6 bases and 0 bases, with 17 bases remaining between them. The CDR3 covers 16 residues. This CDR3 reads CASREGGRGVNTEAFF. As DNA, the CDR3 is TGCGCCAGCAGGGAGGGGGGAAGAGGGGTGAACACTGAAGCTTTCTTT.

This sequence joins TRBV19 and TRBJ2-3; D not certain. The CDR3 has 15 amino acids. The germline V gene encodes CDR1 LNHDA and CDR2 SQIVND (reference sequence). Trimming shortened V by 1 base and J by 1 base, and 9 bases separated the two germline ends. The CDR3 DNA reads TGTGCCAGTAGTATAGCCCAGATACGCACAGATACGCAGTATTTT. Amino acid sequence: CASSIAQIRTDTQYF.

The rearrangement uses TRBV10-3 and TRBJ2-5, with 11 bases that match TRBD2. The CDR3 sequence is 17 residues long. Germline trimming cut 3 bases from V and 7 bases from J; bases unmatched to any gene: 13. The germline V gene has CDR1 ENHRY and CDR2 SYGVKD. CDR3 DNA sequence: TGTGCCATCAGTGAAATTGCGGTACTAGCGGGAGAGGGGACCCAGTACTTC. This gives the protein CAISEIAVLAGEGTQYF.

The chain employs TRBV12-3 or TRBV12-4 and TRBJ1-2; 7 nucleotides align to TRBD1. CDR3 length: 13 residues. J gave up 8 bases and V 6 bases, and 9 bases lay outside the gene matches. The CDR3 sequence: CASRGDSGYGYTF. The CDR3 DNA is TGTGCCAGCAGGGGGGACAGCGGGTACGGCTACACCTTC.

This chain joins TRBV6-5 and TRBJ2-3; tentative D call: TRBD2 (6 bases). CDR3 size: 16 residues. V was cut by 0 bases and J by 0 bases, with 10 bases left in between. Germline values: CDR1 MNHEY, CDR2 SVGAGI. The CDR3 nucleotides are TGTGCCAGCAGTTACTCCGGGGACTGGAGCACAGATACGCAGTATTTT. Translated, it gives CASSYSGDWSTDTQYF.

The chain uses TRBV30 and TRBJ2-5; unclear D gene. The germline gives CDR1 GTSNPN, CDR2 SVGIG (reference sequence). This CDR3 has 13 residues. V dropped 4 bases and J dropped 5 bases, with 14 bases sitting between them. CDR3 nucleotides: TGTGCCTGGACTCACTCTGGAGTTGAGACCCAGTACTTC. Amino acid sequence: CAWTHSGVETQYF.

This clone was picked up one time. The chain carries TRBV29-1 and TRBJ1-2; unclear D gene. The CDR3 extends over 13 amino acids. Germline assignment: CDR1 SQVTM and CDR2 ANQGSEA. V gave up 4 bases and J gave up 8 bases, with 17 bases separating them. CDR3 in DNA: TGCAGCGTTGGGGCAGACCCGTCAGGAGGCTACACCTTC. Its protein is CSVGADPSGGYTF.

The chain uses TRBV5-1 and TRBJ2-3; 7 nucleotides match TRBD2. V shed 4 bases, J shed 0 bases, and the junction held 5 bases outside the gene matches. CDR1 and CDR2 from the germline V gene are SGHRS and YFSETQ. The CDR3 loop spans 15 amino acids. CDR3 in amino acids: CASSTASGSTDTQYF. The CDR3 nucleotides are TGCGCCAGCAGCACCGCTAGCGGTAGCACAGATACGCAGTATTTT. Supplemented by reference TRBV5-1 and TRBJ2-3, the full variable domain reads KAGVTQTPRYLIKTRGQQVTLSCSPISGHRSVSWYQQTPGQGLQFLFEYFSETQRNKGNFPGRFSGRQFSNSRSEMNVSTLELGDSALYLCASSTASGSTDTQYFGPGTRLTVL.

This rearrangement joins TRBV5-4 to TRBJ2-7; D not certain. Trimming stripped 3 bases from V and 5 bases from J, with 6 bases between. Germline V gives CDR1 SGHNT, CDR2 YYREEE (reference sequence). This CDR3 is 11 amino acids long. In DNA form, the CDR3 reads TGTGCCAGCAGCTGGGGAAACGAGCAGTACTTC. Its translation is CASSWGNEQYF.

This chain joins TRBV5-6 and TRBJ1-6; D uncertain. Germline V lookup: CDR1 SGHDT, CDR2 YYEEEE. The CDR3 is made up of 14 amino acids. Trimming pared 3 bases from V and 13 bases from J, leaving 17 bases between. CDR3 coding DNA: TGTGCCAGCAGCTGGCAAGCGGGGAGGTCGCCCCTCCACTTT. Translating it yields CASSWQAGRSPLHF.

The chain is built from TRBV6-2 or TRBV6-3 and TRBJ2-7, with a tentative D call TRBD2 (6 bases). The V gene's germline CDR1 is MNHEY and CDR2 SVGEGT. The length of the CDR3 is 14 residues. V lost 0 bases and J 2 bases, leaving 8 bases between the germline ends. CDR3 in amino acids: CASSYSGGTYEQYF. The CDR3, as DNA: TGTGCCAGCAGTTACTCCGGAGGGACCTACGAGCAGTACTTC.

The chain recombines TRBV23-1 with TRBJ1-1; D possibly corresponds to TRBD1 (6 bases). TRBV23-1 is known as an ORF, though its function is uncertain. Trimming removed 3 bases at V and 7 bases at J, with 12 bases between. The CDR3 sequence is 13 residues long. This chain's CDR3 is CASSQAHRDEAFF. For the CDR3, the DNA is TGCGCCAGCAGTCAGGCTCACAGGGATGAAGCTTTCTTT.

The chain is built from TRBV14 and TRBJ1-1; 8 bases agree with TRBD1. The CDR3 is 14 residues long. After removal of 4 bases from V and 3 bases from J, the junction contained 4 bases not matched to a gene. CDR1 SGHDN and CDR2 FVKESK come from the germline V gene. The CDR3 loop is CASSRVTGDTEAFF. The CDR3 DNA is TGTGCCAGCAGCCGGGTGACAGGGGACACTGAAGCTTTCTTT.

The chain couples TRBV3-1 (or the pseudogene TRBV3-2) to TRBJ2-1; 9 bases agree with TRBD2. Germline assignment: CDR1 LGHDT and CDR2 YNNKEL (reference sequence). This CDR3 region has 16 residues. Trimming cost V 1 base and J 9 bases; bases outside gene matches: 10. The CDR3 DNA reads TGTGCCAGCAGCCAAGGAGGCGGGGGGGACTACGGTGAGCAGTTCTTC. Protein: CASSQGGGGDYGEQFF.

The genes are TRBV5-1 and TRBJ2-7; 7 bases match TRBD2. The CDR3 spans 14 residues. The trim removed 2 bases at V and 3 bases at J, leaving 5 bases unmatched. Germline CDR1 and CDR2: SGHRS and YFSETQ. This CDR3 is CASSFMTGGYEQYF. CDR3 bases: TGCGCCAGCAGCTTCATGACGGGGGGCTACGAGCAGTACTTC.

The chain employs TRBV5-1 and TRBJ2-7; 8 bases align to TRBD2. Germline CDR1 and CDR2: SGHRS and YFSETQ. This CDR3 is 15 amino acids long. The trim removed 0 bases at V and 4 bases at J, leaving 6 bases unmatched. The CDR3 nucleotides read TGCGCCAGCAGCTTGGCGGGCGGGGGGTCTTACGAGCAGTACTTC. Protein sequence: CASSLAGGGSYEQYF.